A selection of T cell receptor beta chains follows, all from one sample in a study of blood T cell repertoires in COVID-19. Profiled with immunoSEQ multiplex PCR; TCRdb holds only in-frame clones, not every one. The table includes about 130,000 clones, 65% to 90% detected once. The sample taken for sequencing was PBMCs or T cells enriched from blood (not recorded which). The receptors here all came from a woman aged 45-65 years who had recovered from COVID-19. Both conserved end residues are part of each CDR3. The D gene is left open where the match is weak. A clone size is listed for some rows: how often the clone was seen (once, few, many), or a class if it is expanded.

TGTGCCAGCAGAACAATCAATGAGCAGTTCTTC	CASRTINEQFF	TRBJ2-1	-	TRBV27	-	11
TGTGCCAGTACCCCGGGGGACCATATATCGACACTGACTTTC	CASTPGDHISTLTF	TRBJ2-6	-	TRBV19	-	14
TGCGCCAGCAGTGAGCCTAGCGGGGGGGGAGATACGCAGTATTTT	CASSEPSGGGDTQYF	TRBJ2-3	TRBD2	TRBV10-2	-	15
TGTGCCAGAAGCCCTTCAGGGGATCAGCCCCAGCATTTT	CARSPSGDQPQHF	TRBJ1-5	-	TRBV5-3	-	13
TGTGCCAGCAGTCCTAGAACAGGGGGAATATCTGAGACCCAGTACTTC	CASSPRTGGISETQYF	TRBJ2-5	TRBD1	TRBV7-9	-	16
TGTGCCAGCAAAGCGGGGGGGCCTTACAATGAGCAGTTCTTC	CASKAGGPYNEQFF	TRBJ2-1	TRBD2	TRBV11-3	-	14
TGTGCCAGCCAACCAGTTTCCGGCAGGGGAACTGAAGCTTTCTTT	CASQPVSGRGTEAFF	TRBJ1-1	-	TRBV11-3	-	15
TGTGCCAGCAGTGAAGAAAGGCAGGGTGGTTGGGCTTTCTTT	CASSEERQGGWAFF	TRBJ1-1	-	TRBV2	-	14
TGTGCCAGCAGCCCAGGGGACAGGGGGTTTTTAGGCGAGCAGTACTTC	CASSPGDRGFLGEQYF	TRBJ2-7	TRBD1	TRBV9	-	16
TGTGCCAGCACTGGGGGGGGACGAGAGACCCAGTACTTC	CASTGGGRETQYF	TRBJ2-5	TRBD2	TRBV27	once	13
TGCGCCAGCAGCCAATTTTTTGACAACTCCTACGAGCAGTACTTC	CASSQFFDNSYEQYF	TRBJ2-7	-	TRBV4-1	-	15
TGTGCCAGCTCAGAAGGACAGGGTGGGAATCAGCCCCAGCATTTT	CASSEGQGGNQPQHF	TRBJ1-5	TRBD1	TRBV18	-	15
TGTGCCAGCAGCAAAGCGCTTTCAACCCGTTGGAGGGAGTCCTACGAGCAGTACTTC	CASSKALSTRWRESYEQYF	TRBJ2-7	-	TRBV21-1	-	19
TGTGCCAGCATCCCGGGTAGCACAGATACGCAGTATTTT	CASIPGSTDTQYF	TRBJ2-3	-	TRBV12-3/TRBV12-4	-	13
TGTGCCAGCAGTAGCGGGATCGCACACAATGAGCAGTTCTTC	CASSSGIAHNEQFF	TRBJ2-1	TRBD2	TRBV27	-	14
TGTGCCAGCTCACCGGACAGAGACACCGGGGAGCTGTTTTTT	CASSPDRDTGELFF	TRBJ2-2	-	TRBV18	-	14
TGTGCCAGCAGCCACCTCACAGGGGACTACGAGCAGTACTTC	CASSHLTGDYEQYF	TRBJ2-7	TRBD1	TRBV14	-	14
TGTGCCAGCAGTGAGGGGCGAGAATCGAATTCACCCCTCCACTTT	CASSEGRESNSPLHF	TRBJ1-6	-	TRBV2	-	15
TGTGCCAGCAGCTTAGTTTTAGCGGGCACTGAAGCTTTCTTT	CASSLVLAGTEAFF	TRBJ1-1	-	TRBV7-8	-	14
TGTGCCAGCAGCTTACGGGGGTCAATCAGGTCGAACACTGAAGCTTTCTTT	CASSLRGSIRSNTEAFF	TRBJ1-1	-	TRBV13	-	17
TGTGCCAGCAGTGAATCGGTAGGACTGACCTATGGCTACACCTTC	CASSESVGLTYGYTF	TRBJ1-2	-	TRBV6-1	-	15
TGCGCCAGCAGCTCCAGGGACAGGGGGCTGAACGAGCAGTACTTC	CASSSRDRGLNEQYF	TRBJ2-7	TRBD1	TRBV5-1	-	15
TGTGCCAGCAGCGAGACCACAGGTTTTTCTAACTATGGCTACACCTTC	CASSETTGFSNYGYTF	TRBJ1-2	-	TRBV2	-	16
TGCGCCAGCAGCCCCACGGCCGGGAGGGATACGCAGTATTTT	CASSPTAGRDTQYF	TRBJ2-3	TRBD2	TRBV5-1	-	14
TGCGCCAGCAGCCAAGATGGAACAGGGGGCCTTCCCTACGAGCAGTACTTC	CASSQDGTGGLPYEQYF	TRBJ2-7	TRBD1	TRBV4-1	-	17
TGTGCAAGTCGCTTTGAGACTGAAGCTTTCTTT	CASRFETEAFF	TRBJ1-1	-	TRBV12-2	few	11
TGTGCCAGCAGCGTCGCAGGGAATGAAAAACTGTTTTTT	CASSVAGNEKLFF	TRBJ1-4	-	TRBV7-9	-	13
TGTGCCAGCAGCTCCGGACAGAACATACTGTACACTGAAGCTTTCTTT	CASSSGQNILYTEAFF	TRBJ1-1	-	TRBV5-5	-	16